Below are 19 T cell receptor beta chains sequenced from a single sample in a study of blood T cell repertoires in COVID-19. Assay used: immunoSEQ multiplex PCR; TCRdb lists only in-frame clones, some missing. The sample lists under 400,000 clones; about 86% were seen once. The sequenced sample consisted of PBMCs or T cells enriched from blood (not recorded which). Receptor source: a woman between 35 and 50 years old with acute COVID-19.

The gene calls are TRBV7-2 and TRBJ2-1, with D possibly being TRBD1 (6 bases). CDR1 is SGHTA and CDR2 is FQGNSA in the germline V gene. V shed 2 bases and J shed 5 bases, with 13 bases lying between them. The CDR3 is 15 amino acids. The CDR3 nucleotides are TGTGCCAGCAGCTTAAGGGGGTTCCCCGACAATGAGCAGTTCTTC. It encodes CASSLRGFPDNEQFF.

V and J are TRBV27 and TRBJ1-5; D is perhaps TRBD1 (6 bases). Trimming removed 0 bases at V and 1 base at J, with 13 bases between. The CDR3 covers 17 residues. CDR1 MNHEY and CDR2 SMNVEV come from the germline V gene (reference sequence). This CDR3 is CASSLSGGLVSNQPQHF. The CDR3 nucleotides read TGTGCCAGCAGTTTATCTGGGGGCTTAGTCAGCAATCAGCCCCAGCATTTT.

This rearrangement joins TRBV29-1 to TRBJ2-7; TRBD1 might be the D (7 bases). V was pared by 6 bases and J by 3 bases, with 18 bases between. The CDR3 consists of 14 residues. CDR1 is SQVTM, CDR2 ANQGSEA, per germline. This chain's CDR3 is CSVAGTVSIYEQYF. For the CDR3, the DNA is TGCAGCGTGGCGGGGACAGTATCAATCTACGAGCAGTACTTC.

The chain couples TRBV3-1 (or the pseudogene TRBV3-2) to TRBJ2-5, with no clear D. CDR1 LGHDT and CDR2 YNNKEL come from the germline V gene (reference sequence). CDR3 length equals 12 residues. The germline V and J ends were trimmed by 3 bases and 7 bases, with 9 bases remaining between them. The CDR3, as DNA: TGTGCCAGCAGCCACCCGGCAGGGACCCAGTACTTC. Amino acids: CASSHPAGTQYF.

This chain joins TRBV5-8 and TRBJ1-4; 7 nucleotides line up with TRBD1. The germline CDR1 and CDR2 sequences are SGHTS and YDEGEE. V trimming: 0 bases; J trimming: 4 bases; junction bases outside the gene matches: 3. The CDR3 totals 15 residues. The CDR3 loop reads CASSLGDRVNEKLFF. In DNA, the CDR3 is TGTGCCAGCAGCTTGGGGGACAGAGTTAATGAAAAACTGTTTTTT.

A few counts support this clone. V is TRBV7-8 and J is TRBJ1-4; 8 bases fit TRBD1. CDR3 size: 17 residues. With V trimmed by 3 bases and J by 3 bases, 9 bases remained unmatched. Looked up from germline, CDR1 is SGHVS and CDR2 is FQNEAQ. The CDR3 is CASSFIQGDAPNEKLFF. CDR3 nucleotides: TGTGCCAGCAGCTTCATACAGGGGGATGCTCCTAATGAAAAACTGTTTTTT. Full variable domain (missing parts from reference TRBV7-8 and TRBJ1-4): GAGVSQSPRYKVAKRGQDVALRCDPISGHVSLFWYQQALGQGPEFLTYFQNEAQLDKSGLPSDRFFAERPEGSVSTLKIQRTQQEDSAVYLCASSFIQGDAPNEKLFFGSGTQLSVL.

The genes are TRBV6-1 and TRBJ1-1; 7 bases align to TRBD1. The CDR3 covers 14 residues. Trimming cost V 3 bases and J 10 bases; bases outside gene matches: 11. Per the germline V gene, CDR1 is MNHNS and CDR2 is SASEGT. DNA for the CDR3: TGTGCCAGCAGTGAGGTGGGCAGGGGGATTCGAGCTTTCTTT. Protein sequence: CASSEVGRGIRAFF.

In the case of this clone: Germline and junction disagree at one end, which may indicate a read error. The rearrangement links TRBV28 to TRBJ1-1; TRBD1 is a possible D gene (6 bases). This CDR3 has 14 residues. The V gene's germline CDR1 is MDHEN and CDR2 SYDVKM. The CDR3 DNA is TGTGCCAGCAGGTCGACCACAGGGAACGCTGAAGCTTTCTTT. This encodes CASRSTTGNAEAFF.

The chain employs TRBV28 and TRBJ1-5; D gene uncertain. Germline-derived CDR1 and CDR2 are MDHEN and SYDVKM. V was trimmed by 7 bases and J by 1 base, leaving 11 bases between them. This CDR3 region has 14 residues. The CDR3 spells CASKVALSNQPQHF. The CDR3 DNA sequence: TGTGCCAGCAAAGTAGCCCTAAGCAATCAGCCCCAGCATTTT.

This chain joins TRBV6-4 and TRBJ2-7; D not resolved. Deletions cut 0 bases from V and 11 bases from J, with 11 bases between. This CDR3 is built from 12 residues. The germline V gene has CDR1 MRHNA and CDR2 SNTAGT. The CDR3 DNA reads TGTGCCAGCAGTGACTCGAGATCGATGGAGTACTTC. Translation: CASSDSRSMEYF.

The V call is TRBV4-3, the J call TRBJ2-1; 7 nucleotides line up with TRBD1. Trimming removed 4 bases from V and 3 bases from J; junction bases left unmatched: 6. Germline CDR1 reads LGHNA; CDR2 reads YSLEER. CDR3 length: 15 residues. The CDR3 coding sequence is TGCGCCAGCAGCCCCAGGGGGAGTCGCTACAATGAGCAGTTCTTC. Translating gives CASSPRGSRYNEQFF.

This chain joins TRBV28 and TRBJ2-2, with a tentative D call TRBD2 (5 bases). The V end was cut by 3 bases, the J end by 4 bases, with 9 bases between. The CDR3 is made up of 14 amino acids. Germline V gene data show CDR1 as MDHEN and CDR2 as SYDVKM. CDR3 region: CASSFRGRTGELFF. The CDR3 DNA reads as TGTGCCAGCAGTTTTCGGGGTCGCACCGGGGAGCTGTTTTTT.

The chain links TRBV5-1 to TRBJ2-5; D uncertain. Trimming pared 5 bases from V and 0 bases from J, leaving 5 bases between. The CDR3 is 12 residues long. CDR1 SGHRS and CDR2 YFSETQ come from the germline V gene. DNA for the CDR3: TGCGCCAGCAGAACAGACCAAGAGACCCAGTACTTC. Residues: CASRTDQETQYF.

Written as DNA, the CDR3 is TGTGCCAGCAGTTTCGGGGGGGGGAATAATGAAAAACTGTTTTTT. Encoded protein: CASSFGGGNNEKLFF. The J gene is TRBJ1-4, the V gene TRBV28, with D perhaps matching TRBD1 (5 bases). Germline V CDR1 and CDR2: MDHEN, SYDVKM. The ends were cut back, 3 bases at V and 4 bases at J, with 12 bases in the middle. The CDR3 contains 15 residues.

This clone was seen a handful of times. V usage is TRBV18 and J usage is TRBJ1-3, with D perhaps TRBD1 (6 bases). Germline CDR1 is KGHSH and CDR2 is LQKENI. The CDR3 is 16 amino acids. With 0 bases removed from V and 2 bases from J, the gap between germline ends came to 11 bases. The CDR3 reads CASSPPATGAGNTIYF. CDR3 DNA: TGTGCCAGCTCACCACCGGCGACAGGAGCTGGAAACACCATATATTTT.

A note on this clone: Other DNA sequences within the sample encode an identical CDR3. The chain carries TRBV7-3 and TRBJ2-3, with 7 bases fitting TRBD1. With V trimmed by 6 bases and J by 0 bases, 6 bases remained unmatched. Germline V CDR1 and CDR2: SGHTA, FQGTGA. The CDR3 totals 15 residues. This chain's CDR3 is CASSPLGQSTDTQYF. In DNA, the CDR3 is TGTGCCAGCAGTCCTTTGGGACAGAGCACAGATACGCAGTATTTT. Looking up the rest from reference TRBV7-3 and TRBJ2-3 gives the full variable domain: GAGVSQTPSNKVTEKGKYVELRCDPISGHTALYWYRQSLGQGPEFLIYFQGTGAADDSGLPNDRFFAVRPEGSVSTLKIQRTERGDSAVYLCASSPLGQSTDTQYFGPGTRLTVL.

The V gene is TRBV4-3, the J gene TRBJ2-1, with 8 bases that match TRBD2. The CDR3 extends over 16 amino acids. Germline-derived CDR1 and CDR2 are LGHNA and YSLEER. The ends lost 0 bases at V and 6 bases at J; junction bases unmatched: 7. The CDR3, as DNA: TGCGCCAGCAGCCAAGACTACGCGGGGGGTCCCAATGAGCAGTTCTTC. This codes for CASSQDYAGGPNEQFF.

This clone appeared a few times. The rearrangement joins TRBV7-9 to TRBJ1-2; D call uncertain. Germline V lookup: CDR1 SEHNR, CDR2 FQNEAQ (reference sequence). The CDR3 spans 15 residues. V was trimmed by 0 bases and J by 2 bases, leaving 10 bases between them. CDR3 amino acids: CASSLAGGSNYGYTF. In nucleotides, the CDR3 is TGTGCCAGCAGCTTAGCGGGAGGGAGCAACTATGGCTACACCTTC.

CDR3 residues: CASSRTGIQSYGYTF. The CDR3 nucleotides are TGTGCCAGCAGTCGCACAGGGATCCAATCCTATGGCTACACCTTC. V is TRBV6-5 and J is TRBJ1-2; tentatively, D is TRBD1 (6 bases). Germline V gene sequence: CDR1 MNHEY, CDR2 SVGAGI. The CDR3 loop spans 15 amino acids. V was clipped by 5 bases and J by 4 bases, with 17 bases between them.